These 25 T cell receptor beta chains came from one sample sequenced in a study of CD8 T cells in Susac syndrome. The RNA, about 0.5 to 1 ug, was put through reverse transcription using random hexamers. TCRdb re-derived calls from the immunoSEQ multiplex PCR reads in MiXCR, one entry per CDR3 protein. The profile shows 150,000 or so distinct CDR3 sequences, 95% of them singletons. The sample comprised CD4+ T cells from PBMCs. These receptors all stem from a human donor with Susac syndrome.

The chain employs TRBV29-1 and TRBJ2-7, with 7 bases lining up with TRBD1. Germline CDR1 SQVTM, CDR2 ANQGSEA. J gave up 5 bases and V 7 bases, and 14 bases lay outside the gene matches. The CDR3 loop spans 14 amino acids. The CDR3: CSGSDRAAVNEQYF. Here the CDR3 DNA reads TGCAGCGGAAGCGACAGGGCCGCGGTCAACGAGCAGTACTTC.

This clonotype was detected only a few times. V is TRBV6-1 and J is TRBJ2-7, with D unresolved. There are 13 residues in the CDR3. Germline assignment: CDR1 MNHNS and CDR2 SASEGT. Trimming left V 3 bases short and J 9 bases short, with 15 bases between. For the CDR3, the DNA is TGTGCCAGCAGTGACGAAACCCCTACGAGGCAGTACTTC. Protein sequence: CASSDETPTRQYF.

This clonotype was detected once. V gene TRBV25-1 combines with J gene TRBJ2-7; D is unresolved. Trimming removed 4 bases at V and 2 bases at J, with 6 bases between. The CDR3 has 12 residues. The V gene's germline CDR1 is MGHDK and CDR2 SYGVNS. CDR3 DNA: TGTGCCAGCAGTGGGTGGGCCTACGAGCAGTACTTC. It encodes CASSGWAYEQYF.

This chain connects TRBV30 to TRBJ2-1; TRBD2 agrees at 9 bases. This CDR3 is built from 16 residues. V lost 3 bases, J lost 5 bases, and 11 bases stayed unmatched. Germline V CDR1 and CDR2: GTSNPN, SVGIG (reference sequence). CDR3 nucleotides: TGTGCCTGGAGAGACACCGGGCTAGCGGGGAACAATGAGCAGTTCTTC. Residues: CAWRDTGLAGNNEQFF.

CDR3: CSAPRGEGDRDTF. CDR3 DNA: TGCAGTGCCCCCCGCGGAGAGGGGGATAGGGACACCTTC. This sequence joins TRBV20-1 and TRBJ1-2, with D possibly matching TRBD1 (6 bases). CDR3 size: 13 residues. In germline, CDR1 is DFQATT, CDR2 SNEGSKA (reference sequence). Trimming took 6 bases from V and 12 from J, leaving 23 bases between them.

This sequence joins TRBV25-1 and TRBJ1-1, with 8 bases that match TRBD1. The V gene end was trimmed by 5 bases and the J gene end by 5 bases; junction bases not matched to a gene: 10. Looked up from germline, CDR1 is MGHDK and CDR2 is SYGVNS. CDR3 length: 15 residues. The CDR3 reads CASSHQGARRTEAFF. The CDR3 DNA reads TGTGCCAGCAGTCATCAGGGGGCGAGGCGGACTGAAGCTTTCTTT.

The V call is TRBV20-1, the J call TRBJ2-7; D not certain. This CDR3 spans 13 amino acids. V shed 2 bases and J shed 0 bases, with 8 bases lying between them. Germline loops: CDR1 DFQATT, CDR2 SNEGSKA (reference sequence). CDR3: CSARITASYEQYF. The CDR3 region has the DNA TGCAGTGCTAGAATAACAGCCTCCTACGAGCAGTACTTC.

The gene calls are TRBV29-1 and TRBJ1-2; TRBD1 aligns across 7 bases. The germline V gene has CDR1 SQVTM and CDR2 ANQGSEA. V trimming: 1 base; J trimming: 4 bases; junction bases outside the gene matches: 6. This CDR3 is 14 amino acids long. DNA of the CDR3: TGCAGCGTTGAAGGGCAGGACAGGCGCTATGGCTACACCTTC. This gives the protein CSVEGQDRRYGYTF.

The chain employs TRBV20-1 and TRBJ1-4; D is possibly TRBD1 (6 bases). V lost 5 bases and J lost 5, with 12 bases in between. The CDR3 loop spans 13 amino acids. Germline CDR1 and CDR2: DFQATT and SNEGSKA (reference sequence). CDR3 bases: TGCAGTGCTTGGGACAAGGGGAATGAAAAACTGTTTTTT. Its protein is CSAWDKGNEKLFF.

The chain links TRBV30 to TRBJ1-1, with D unresolved. Trimming left V 0 bases short and J 2 bases short, with 10 bases between. Germline loops: CDR1 GTSNPN, CDR2 SVGIG (reference sequence). The CDR3 sequence is 14 residues long. The CDR3 DNA reads as TGTGCCTGGAGTGTAGAGGAGTTTAACACTGAAGCTTTCTTT. Its protein product is CAWSVEEFNTEAFF.

The rearrangement uses TRBV12-3 or TRBV12-4 and TRBJ2-5; 7 bases are a match to TRBD2. V lost 6 bases and J lost 2; bases outside the gene matches: 3. The CDR3 runs to 13 residues. The CDR3 DNA reads as TGTGCCAGCAGGCTAGCGGCGCAAGAGACCCAGTACTTC. The encoded protein is CASRLAAQETQYF.

V and J are TRBV5-4 and TRBJ2-3, with D perhaps TRBD2 (5 bases). From germline, CDR1 is SGHNT and CDR2 YYREEE (reference sequence). The CDR3 extends over 16 amino acids. Trimming pared 2 bases from V and 0 bases from J, leaving 13 bases between. As DNA, the CDR3 is TGTGCCAGCAGCTTCTCTATAGCGTTGAGCACAGATACGCAGTATTTT. This translates into CASSFSIALSTDTQYF.

The chain is built from TRBV5-6 and TRBJ2-7; 7 bases fit TRBD1. Germline values: CDR1 SGHDT, CDR2 YYEEEE. The V and J ends lost 5 bases and 2 bases, in that order; junction bases with no gene match: 4. The CDR3 runs to 13 residues. CDR3 region: CASRQGQTYEQYF. DNA of the CDR3: TGTGCCAGCAGACAGGGACAGACCTACGAGCAGTACTTC. The whole variable domain, filled in from reference TRBV5-6 and TRBJ2-7, reads DAGVTQSPTHLIKTRGQQVTLRCSPKSGHDTVSWYQQALGQGPQFIFQYYEEEERQRGNFPDRFSGHQFPNYSSELNVNALLLGDSALYLCASRQGQTYEQYFGPGTRLTVT.

This clonotype appeared a few times. This chain uses TRBV6-2 or TRBV6-3 with TRBJ2-4; no clear D gene. The CDR3 extends over 14 amino acids. Trimming cost V 5 bases and J 2 bases, with 10 bases left between them. Germline CDR1 MNHEY, CDR2 SVGEGT. DNA of the CDR3: TGTGCCAGCAGTCCCCTGCGGACCAAAAACATTCAGTACTTC. Its protein product is CASSPLRTKNIQYF.

The rearrangement links TRBV12-3 or TRBV12-4 to TRBJ2-6, with 11 nucleotides matching TRBD1. CDR3 length: 17 amino acids. V lost 6 bases and J lost 0; bases outside the gene matches: 4. The CDR3 DNA is TGTGCCAGCAGCCTCGGACAGGGGGCCTCTGGGGCCAACGTCCTGACTTTC. Encoded protein: CASSLGQGASGANVLTF.

V is TRBV15 and J is TRBJ1-1; D is unclear. Looked up from germline, CDR1 is LNHNV and CDR2 is YYDKDF (reference sequence). Trimming removed 0 bases from V and 6 bases from J, with 5 bases in between. The CDR3 totals 12 residues. Here the CDR3 reads CATSRDKSEAFF. CDR3 nucleotides: TGTGCCACCAGCAGAGATAAGTCTGAAGCTTTCTTT.

The genes are TRBV7-8 and TRBJ1-2, with D uncertain. The germline V gene encodes CDR1 SGHVS and CDR2 FQNEAQ. Trimming cost V 5 bases and J 5 bases, with 12 bases left between them. This CDR3 comprises 13 residues. The DNA for the CDR3 is TGTGCCAGCAGCCCTGGCGGAGGGTATGGCTACACCTTC. Amino acids: CASSPGGGYGYTF. Supplemented by reference TRBV7-8 and TRBJ1-2, the full variable domain reads GAGVSQSPRYKVAKRGQDVALRCDPISGHVSLFWYQQALGQGPEFLTYFQNEAQLDKSGLPSDRFFAERPEGSVSTLKIQRTQQEDSAVYLCASSPGGGYGYTFGSGTRLTVV.

V and J are TRBV9 and TRBJ2-4; a weak D match, TRBD2 (5 bases). The V and J ends lost 2 bases and 4 bases respectively, with 7 bases between them. Germline V lookup: CDR1 SGDLS, CDR2 YYNGEE. The CDR3 is 13 residues long. The CDR3 sequence: CASSVGLKNIQYF. In nucleotides, the CDR3 is TGTGCCAGCAGCGTCGGACTTAAAAACATTCAGTACTTC.

The chain employs TRBV3-1 and TRBJ1-5; 11 bases fit TRBD1. The V gene's germline CDR1 is LGHDT and CDR2 YNNKEL (reference sequence). V shed 1 base, J shed 6 bases, and the junction held 2 bases outside the gene matches. The CDR3 totals 15 residues. The CDR3 protein is CASSQGTGGFQPQHF. In DNA form, the CDR3 reads TGTGCCAGCAGCCAAGGGACAGGGGGCTTTCAGCCCCAGCATTTT.

The genes are TRBV12-3 or TRBV12-4 and TRBJ2-3; D is perhaps TRBD2 (7 bases). Trimming removed 8 bases at V and 5 bases at J, with 11 bases between. This CDR3 is 12 amino acids long. The CDR3 DNA reads as TGTGCCAGCGCGGGGGCGGGAGATACGCAGTATTTT. As protein: CASAGAGDTQYF.

The chain is built from TRBV29-1 and TRBJ1-2, with D maybe TRBD1 (5 bases). V lost 6 bases and J lost 6, with 17 bases in between. This CDR3 spans 13 amino acids. The V gene's germline CDR1 is SQVTM and CDR2 ANQGSEA. In DNA, the CDR3 is TGCAGCGTGATCGGGGGGAACTTTGATGGCTACACCTTC. As protein: CSVIGGNFDGYTF.

The chain has TRBV28 and TRBJ1-2, with unresolved D. V lost 2 bases and J lost 8, with 18 bases in between. The CDR3 is 15 amino acids. In germline, CDR1 is MDHEN, CDR2 SYDVKM. CDR3 sequence (DNA): TGTGCCAGCAGTTTAATCGCCTCCGTGGGAAAGGGCTACACCTTC. It translates to CASSLIASVGKGYTF.

This sequence joins TRBV29-1 and TRBJ1-2; unclear D gene. V was pared by 3 bases and J by 8 bases, with 4 bases between. The CDR3 has 9 amino acids. The germline V gene encodes CDR1 SQVTM and CDR2 ANQGSEA. The CDR3 here is CSVEGGYTF. In DNA form, the CDR3 reads TGCAGCGTTGAGGGGGGCTACACCTTC. Combining the CDR3 with reference TRBV29-1 and TRBJ1-2 gives the whole variable domain SAVISQKPSRDICQRGTSLTIQCQVDSQVTMMFWYRQQPGQSLTLIATANQGSEATYESGFVIDKFPISRPNLTFSTLTVSNMSPEDSSIYLCSVEGGYTFGSGTRLTVV.

The chain links TRBV12-3 or TRBV12-4 to TRBJ2-1; maybe TRBD1 (6 bases). V shed 2 bases and J shed 1 base, with 9 bases lying between them. The CDR3 consists of 15 residues. In nucleotides, the CDR3 is TGTGCCAGCAGTTTAATCACAGGGTCCTACAATGAGCAGTTCTTC. This encodes CASSLITGSYNEQFF.

This sequence joins TRBV2 and TRBJ1-2; no clear D gene. V was cut by 3 bases and J by 3 bases, with 8 bases left in between. The CDR3 totals 13 residues. CDR1 and CDR2 (germline): SNHLY, FYNNEI. The CDR3 here is CASSDEAYYGYTF. CDR3 coding DNA: TGTGCCAGCAGTGATGAAGCTTACTATGGCTACACCTTC. Full variable domain (missing parts from reference TRBV2 and TRBJ1-2): EPEVTQTPSHQVTQMGQEVILRCVPISNHLYFYWYRQILGQKVEFLVSFYNNEISEKSEIFDDQFSVERPDGSNFTLKIRSTKLEDSAMYFCASSDEAYYGYTFGSGTRLTVV.